Sequencing of this T cell receptor (beta chain) was carried out in a study of blood T cell repertoires in COVID-19. Study-wide background: Researchers got acute and convalescent COVID-19 samples from the United States, Italy and Spain. The analysed material was cDNA or gDNA that came from T cells, B-cell-depleted T cells, or PBMCs.

Libraries were prepared by immunoSEQ multiplex PCR; TCRdb keeps only in-frame clonotypes and omits some of them. The profile shows approximately 54,000 clones, 90% of them singletons. Germline V gene lookup returns CDR1 PRHDT and CDR2 FYEKMQ (reference sequence). After removal of 0 bases from V and 1 base from J, the junction contained 3 bases not matched to a gene. The CDR3 runs to 16 residues. The sequenced sample consisted of peripheral blood. The TCR was taken from a woman aged 40 to 50 with active COVID-19. The chain joins TRBV13 to TRBJ1-1, with TRBD1 identical over 9 bases. Here the CDR3 DNA reads TGTGCCAGCAGCTTAGGCGCGACAGGGGGGAACACTGAAGCTTTCTTT. This translates into CASSLGATGGNTEAFF.